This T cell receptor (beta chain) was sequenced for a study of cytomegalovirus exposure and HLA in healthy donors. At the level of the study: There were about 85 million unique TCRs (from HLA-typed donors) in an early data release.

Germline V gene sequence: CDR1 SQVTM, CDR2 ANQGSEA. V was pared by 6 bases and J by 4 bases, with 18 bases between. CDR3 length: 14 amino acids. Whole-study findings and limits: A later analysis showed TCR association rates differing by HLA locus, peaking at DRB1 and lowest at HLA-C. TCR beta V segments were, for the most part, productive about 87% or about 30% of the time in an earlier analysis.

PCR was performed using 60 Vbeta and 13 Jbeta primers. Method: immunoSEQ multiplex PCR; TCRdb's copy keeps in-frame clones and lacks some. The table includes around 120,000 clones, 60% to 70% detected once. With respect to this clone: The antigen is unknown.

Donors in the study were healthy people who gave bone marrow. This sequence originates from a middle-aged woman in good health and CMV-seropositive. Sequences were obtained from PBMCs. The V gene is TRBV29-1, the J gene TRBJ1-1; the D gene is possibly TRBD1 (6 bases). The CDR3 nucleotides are TGCAGCGTACTGGACAGCCCTGGGGGCACTGAAGCTTTCTTT. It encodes CSVLDSPGGTEAFF.